These 32 T cell receptor beta chains share one sample of origin, sequenced in a study of cytomegalovirus exposure and HLA in healthy donors. PCR involved 60 Vbeta and 13 Jbeta primers. Assay: immunoSEQ multiplex PCR; the TCRdb copy retains only in-frame clones and omits some. In the table there are about 110,000 clones, approximately 79% of which are singletons. The source material was PBMCs. All receptors come from a man aged 18 to 29 in good health and CMV-seronegative.

This clone has more than one count but fewer than ten. The V and J genes are TRBV19 and TRBJ2-3, with TRBD1 identical over 10 bases. Looked up from germline, CDR1 is LNHDA and CDR2 is SQIVND (reference sequence). The CDR3 spans 14 residues. The junction had 4 bases not matched to a gene; V was cut back by 6 bases and J by 4 bases. In DNA form, the CDR3 reads TGTGCCAGTAGAATGACAGGGGGCGCAGATACGCAGTATTTT. This sequence encodes CASRMTGGADTQYF.

This chain uses TRBV19 with TRBJ1-5, with 8 bases fitting TRBD1. V gave up 6 bases and J gave up 3 bases; unmatched junction bases: 10. Germline-derived CDR1 and CDR2 are LNHDA and SQIVND (reference sequence). This CDR3 is 16 amino acids long. In DNA form, the CDR3 reads TGTGCCAGTAGCCGTACCGGGACAGGTGACAATCAGCCCCAGCATTTT. It codes for CASSRTGTGDNQPQHF.

This chain joins TRBV9 and TRBJ2-2, with 7 bases matching TRBD1. V gave up 3 bases and J gave up 2 bases; unmatched junction bases: 7. There are 16 residues in the CDR3. Germline CDR1 reads SGDLS; CDR2 reads YYNGEE. The CDR3 here is CASSAWGTANTGELFF. In nucleotides, the CDR3 is TGTGCCAGCAGCGCCTGGGGGACAGCCAACACCGGGGAGCTGTTTTTT.

This chain joins TRBV7-3 and TRBJ2-3; D not resolved. Trimming cost V 3 bases and J 0 bases, with 4 bases left between them. CDR1 and CDR2 (germline): SGHTA, FQGTGA. The CDR3 contains 13 residues. CDR3 DNA: TGTGCCAGCAGCTTCTCTAGCACAGATACGCAGTATTTT. As protein: CASSFSSTDTQYF. Together with reference TRBV7-3 and TRBJ2-3, the CDR3 gives the full variable domain: GAGVSQTPSNKVTEKGKYVELRCDPISGHTALYWYRQSLGQGPEFLIYFQGTGAADDSGLPNDRFFAVRPEGSVSTLKIQRTERGDSAVYLCASSFSSTDTQYFGPGTRLTVL.

The V gene is TRBV27, the J gene TRBJ2-3; D might be TRBD2 (5 bases). There are 15 residues in the CDR3. Between the trimmed V and J ends, which lost 2 bases and 6 bases, there was a span of 15 bases. The germline CDR1 and CDR2 sequences are MNHEY and SMNVEV (reference sequence). CDR3 region: CASSLGSNGGDTQYF. CDR3 nucleotides: TGTGCCAGCAGTTTAGGGAGTAATGGTGGGGATACGCAGTATTTT.

The chain recombines TRBV5-1 with TRBJ2-5; TRBD2 aligns across 7 bases. J lost 5 bases, V lost 0 bases, and 1 base had no gene match. Germline assignment: CDR1 SGHRS and CDR2 YFSETQ. The CDR3 sequence is 13 residues long. Written as DNA, the CDR3 is TGCGCCAGCAGCTTGGTGCGGGGGGAGACCCAGTACTTC. It yields the protein CASSLVRGETQYF.

The chain joins TRBV29-1 to TRBJ2-1, with a possible D match to TRBD1 (5 bases). Trimming cost V 5 bases and J 2 bases, with 13 bases left between them. This CDR3 is 14 amino acids long. Germline CDR1 is SQVTM and CDR2 is ANQGSEA. The CDR3 reads CSVRQSTPYNEQFF. CDR3 coding DNA: TGCAGCGTTAGACAGAGTACTCCCTACAATGAGCAGTTCTTC.

V is TRBV7-9 and J is TRBJ1-6; 10 nucleotides align to TRBD1. Germline V CDR1 and CDR2: SEHNR, FQNEAQ (reference sequence). The CDR3 is made up of 13 amino acids. Unmatched junction bases numbered 6, after V lost 11 bases and J lost 8 bases. CDR3 sequence (DNA): TGTGCCTCAATGACAGGGGGCGATTCACCCCTCCACTTT. Protein: CASMTGGDSPLHF. Full variable domain (outside the CDR3, taken from reference TRBV7-9 and TRBJ1-6): DTGVSQNPRHKITKRGQNVTFRCDPISEHNRLYWYRQTLGQGPEFLTYFQNEAQLEKSRLLSDRFSAERPKGSFSTLEIQRTEQGDSAMYLCASMTGGDSPLHFGNGTRLTVT.

V and J are TRBV11-3 and TRBJ2-5; 12 nucleotides line up with TRBD2. Unmatched junction bases numbered 0, after V lost 2 bases and J lost 5 bases. The V gene's germline CDR1 is SGHNT and CDR2 YENEEA. The CDR3 is 14 residues long. CDR3 in DNA: TGTGCCAGCAGCTTAACTAGCGGGAGGGAGACCCAGTACTTC. Protein: CASSLTSGRETQYF.

This clone was detected only once. The rearrangement links TRBV4-1 to TRBJ2-5; D possibly corresponds to TRBD2 (7 bases). V was trimmed by 0 bases and J by 3 bases, leaving 20 bases between them. CDR1 is MGHRA, CDR2 YSYEKL, per germline. The CDR3 covers 18 residues. Here the CDR3 reads CASSQEVAGAEYKETQYF. CDR3 coding DNA: TGCGCCAGCAGCCAAGAAGTTGCGGGGGCGGAATATAAAGAGACCCAGTACTTC.

Only a few counts were recorded for this clone. This chain connects TRBV4-3 to TRBJ2-1; TRBD1 matches 7 bases. Germline V gives CDR1 LGHNA, CDR2 YSLEER. With V trimmed by 8 bases and J by 6 bases, 10 bases remained unmatched. The CDR3 totals 14 residues. This CDR3 is CASGPRGPANEQFF. The CDR3 bases are TGCGCCAGCGGACCGAGGGGGCCCGCCAATGAGCAGTTCTTC.

The chain joins TRBV7-9 to TRBJ2-5; D is unclear. Trimming removed 0 bases from V and 6 bases from J, with 17 bases in between. CDR3 length equals 16 residues. Germline lookup yields CDR1 SEHNR and CDR2 FQNEAQ (reference sequence). The CDR3 reads CASSLAVSPELKTQYF. The CDR3 DNA follows: TGTGCCAGCAGCTTAGCGGTTAGCCCAGAACTGAAGACCCAGTACTTC.

This rearrangement joins TRBV5-4 to TRBJ1-5, with D maybe TRBD1 (6 bases). CDR3 length: 15 amino acids. CDR1 SGHNT and CDR2 YYREEE come from the germline V gene (reference sequence). Trimming removed 0 bases at V and 2 bases at J, with 9 bases between. CDR3 amino acids: CASSLVPGGNQPQHF. In DNA form, the CDR3 reads TGTGCCAGCAGCTTGGTACCAGGGGGCAATCAGCCCCAGCATTTT.

The chain combines TRBV4-3 with TRBJ2-2; 7 bases align to TRBD1. V trimming: 0 bases; J trimming: 7 bases; junction bases outside the gene matches: 5. The CDR3 length is 15 residues. Germline V gene sequence: CDR1 LGHNA, CDR2 YSLEER. This CDR3 is CASSQDRGLGGELFF. CDR3 nucleotide sequence: TGCGCCAGCAGCCAAGATAGGGGGCTTGGCGGGGAGCTGTTTTTT.

The J gene is TRBJ1-5, the V gene TRBV5-6, with a weak D call TRBD1 (5 bases). Germline V gene data show CDR1 as SGHDT and CDR2 as YYEEEE. This CDR3 is 12 amino acids long. V lost 0 bases, J lost 11 bases, and 9 bases lay in between. Here the CDR3 DNA reads TGTGCCAGCAGCTTGGGGCAGGGTTCCCAGCATTTT. Translation gives CASSLGQGSQHF.

The chain links TRBV27 to TRBJ1-6; 7 bases are shared with TRBD1. The germline CDR1 and CDR2 sequences are MNHEY and SMNVEV (reference sequence). The CDR3 is made up of 17 amino acids. With 10 bases clipped from V and 4 bases from J, the junction kept 16 bases outside the gene matches. DNA of the CDR3: TGTGCCACCCAAAGCCGGCAGGGGGTGTATTATAATTCACCCCTCCACTTT. This sequence encodes CATQSRQGVYYNSPLHF.

CDR3 protein: CASSLGGTGGGEQYF. CDR3 nucleotides: TGTGCCAGCAGCTTAGGGGGGACAGGGGGCGGCGAGCAGTACTTC. V and J are TRBV7-6 and TRBJ2-7; 12 positions agree with TRBD1. V was clipped by 1 base and J by 6 bases; unmatched bases: 4. Germline CDR1 is SGHVS and CDR2 is FNYEAQ. There are 15 residues in the CDR3. Drawing the rest from reference TRBV7-6 and TRBJ2-7, the complete variable domain is GAGVSQSPRYKVTKRGQDVALRCDPISGHVSLYWYRQALGQGPEFLTYFNYEAQQDKSGLPNDRFSAERPEGSISTLTIQRTEQRDSAMYRCASSLGGTGGGEQYFGPGTRLTVT.

In this sample, this clone turned up a few times. This may arise from a read error, as a much more abundant clone is one base away. The chain is built from TRBV7-8 and TRBJ2-3, with 9 bases lining up with TRBD1. Germline CDR1 is SGHVS and CDR2 is FQNEAQ. The CDR3 extends over 15 amino acids. After removal of 6 bases from V and 2 bases from J, the junction contained 6 bases not matched to a gene. CDR3 residues: CASSPGQGHTDTQYF. Here the CDR3 DNA reads TGTGCCAGCAGTCCTGGACAGGGGCACACAGATACGCAGTATTTT.

This clone was observed a handful of times. This chain links TRBV4-2 with TRBJ1-5; D unresolved. This CDR3 is 14 amino acids long. V lost 1 base and J lost 2, with 6 bases in between. Germline V gene lookup returns CDR1 LGHNA and CDR2 YNFKEQ. CDR3 nucleotides: TGTGCCAGCAGCCAAGGGCAGGGCAATCAGCCCCAGCATTTT. Its protein is CASSQGQGNQPQHF.

V gene TRBV18 combines with J gene TRBJ2-2; weak D call: TRBD1 (6 bases). The CDR3 covers 18 residues. Germline V gives CDR1 KGHSH, CDR2 LQKENI. With 3 bases removed from V and 6 bases from J, the gap between germline ends came to 23 bases. CDR3 protein: CASSPLDTGSRGAGELFF. The CDR3 DNA reads TGTGCCAGCTCACCCCTGGACACAGGGTCGAGGGGTGCCGGGGAGCTGTTTTTT. The complete variable domain, with remaining parts taken from reference TRBV18 and TRBJ2-2, reads NAGVMQNPRHLVRRRGQEARLRCSPMKGHSHVYWYRQLPEEGLKFMVYLQKENIIDESGMPKERFSAEFPKEGPSILRIQQVVRGDSAAYFCASSPLDTGSRGAGELFFGEGSRLTVL.

V usage is TRBV6-1 and J usage is TRBJ1-5, with a weak D call TRBD1 (5 bases). The V gene lost 6 bases and the J gene lost 1 base, with 13 bases spanning the gap. CDR3 length equals 15 residues. Germline-derived CDR1 and CDR2 are MNHNS and SASEGT. The CDR3 loop is CASRMTGGSNQPQHF. Here the CDR3 DNA reads TGTGCCAGCAGGATGACCGGGGGGAGCAATCAGCCCCAGCATTTT.

The chain has TRBV7-6 and TRBJ2-3, with TRBD2 matching over 8 bases. Per germline, CDR1 SGHVS and CDR2 FNYEAQ. The J segment lost 0 bases and the V segment lost 1 base, leaving 3 bases of the junction unmatched. The CDR3 has 16 amino acids. CDR3 sequence: CASSLGTSGSTDTQYF. The CDR3 DNA follows: TGTGCCAGCAGCTTAGGAACTAGCGGAAGCACAGATACGCAGTATTTT. Together with reference TRBV7-6 and TRBJ2-3, the CDR3 gives the full variable domain: GAGVSQSPRYKVTKRGQDVALRCDPISGHVSLYWYRQALGQGPEFLTYFNYEAQQDKSGLPNDRFSAERPEGSISTLTIQRTEQRDSAMYRCASSLGTSGSTDTQYFGPGTRLTVL.

V and J are TRBV19 and TRBJ1-2, with D unclear. The CDR3 runs to 15 residues. The germline V and J ends were trimmed by 3 bases and 0 bases, with 11 bases remaining between them. The V gene's germline CDR1 is LNHDA and CDR2 SQIVND (reference sequence). The CDR3: CASSMSHRSNYGYTF. The DNA for the CDR3 is TGTGCCAGTAGTATGTCGCACAGATCTAACTATGGCTACACCTTC.

DNA of the CDR3: TGTGCCAGCAGCTTACTAGCGGGGGGGTCCAATGAGCAGTTCTTC. As protein: CASSLLAGGSNEQFF. V gene TRBV5-6 combines with J gene TRBJ2-1; 13 bases fit TRBD2. The CDR3 spans 15 residues. Germline V gene sequence: CDR1 SGHDT, CDR2 YYEEEE. V shed 2 bases, J shed 6 bases, and the junction held 2 bases outside the gene matches. Together with reference TRBV5-6 and TRBJ2-1, the CDR3 gives the full variable domain: DAGVTQSPTHLIKTRGQQVTLRCSPKSGHDTVSWYQQALGQGPQFIFQYYEEEERQRGNFPDRFSGHQFPNYSSELNVNALLLGDSALYLCASSLLAGGSNEQFFGPGTRLTVL.

The V gene is TRBV6-1, the J gene TRBJ1-5, with D unclear. Germline V gene data show CDR1 as MNHNS and CDR2 as SASEGT. Between the trimmed V and J ends, which lost 5 bases and 4 bases, there was a span of 12 bases. The CDR3 loop spans 14 amino acids. The CDR3 bases are TGTGCCAGCAGTCCCGCCGGGTGGAATCAGCCCCAGCATTTT. Translated: CASSPAGWNQPQHF.

The gene calls are TRBV19 and TRBJ1-4; D is undetermined. The CDR3 totals 11 residues. Germline V lookup: CDR1 LNHDA, CDR2 SQIVND (reference sequence). The ends were cut back, 3 bases at V and 8 bases at J, with 4 bases in the middle. The CDR3 reads CASSMGEKLFF. CDR3 nucleotide sequence: TGTGCCAGTAGTATGGGCGAAAAACTGTTTTTT.

CDR3 sequence (DNA): TGTGCCAGCAGCAGGACAGGGTTCACTGAAGCTTTCTTT. The encoded protein is CASSRTGFTEAFF. The rearrangement joins TRBV5-5 to TRBJ1-1, with 8 bases matching TRBD1. The J segment lost 4 bases and the V segment lost 4 bases, leaving 3 bases of the junction unmatched. This CDR3 comprises 13 residues. Per the germline V gene, CDR1 is SGHKS and CDR2 is YYEKEE (reference sequence).

In its sample, this clone was seen once. This sequence joins TRBV15 and TRBJ2-6; D unclear. CDR3 length equals 18 residues. Trimming removed 0 bases from V and 0 bases from J, with 12 bases in between. From germline, CDR1 is LNHNV and CDR2 YYDKDF (reference sequence). The CDR3 loop reads CATSRDGGSASGANVLTF. The CDR3 DNA sequence: TGTGCCACCAGCAGAGATGGCGGTTCAGCCTCTGGGGCCAACGTCCTGACTTTC.

This clone was detected only once. This sequence joins TRBV7-9 and TRBJ2-1, with D uncertain. The CDR3 length is 14 residues. Germline V CDR1 and CDR2: SEHNR, FQNEAQ (reference sequence). Trimming cost V 7 bases and J 6 bases, with 16 bases left between them. CDR3 nucleotide sequence: TGTGCCAGCACCAACGGGTTAATTGGCAATGAGCAGTTCTTC. It is translated as CASTNGLIGNEQFF.

The sample holds one count of this clone. The CDR3 reads CASSELAPHRDSSYEQYF. The CDR3 DNA reads TGTGCCAGCAGTGAACTCGCACCCCACCGGGACAGCTCCTACGAGCAGTACTTC. J is TRBJ2-7 and V is TRBV6-1, with TRBD1 identical over 7 bases. The CDR3 is made up of 18 amino acids. V shed 2 bases, J shed 0 bases, and the junction held 13 bases outside the gene matches. Per germline, CDR1 MNHNS and CDR2 SASEGT.

The sample holds a few counts of this clone. The rearrangement links TRBV4-3 to TRBJ1-2; D possibly corresponds to TRBD1 (5 bases). Trimming pared 0 bases from V and 4 bases from J, leaving 12 bases between. Per the germline V gene, CDR1 is LGHNA and CDR2 is YSLEER. CDR3 length: 15 residues. CDR3 sequence reads: CASSQESSRVYGYTF. In DNA, the CDR3 is TGCGCCAGCAGCCAAGAGTCCTCCAGGGTCTATGGCTACACCTTC.

This clone was seen only once. The chain carries TRBV20-1 and TRBJ1-2; 7 positions agree with TRBD1. Germline CDR1 DFQATT, CDR2 SNEGSKA (reference sequence). The CDR3 runs 8 residues. CDR3 sequence (DNA): TGCGGGGGGACAGTTTACACCTTC. Translated, it gives CGGTVYTF.